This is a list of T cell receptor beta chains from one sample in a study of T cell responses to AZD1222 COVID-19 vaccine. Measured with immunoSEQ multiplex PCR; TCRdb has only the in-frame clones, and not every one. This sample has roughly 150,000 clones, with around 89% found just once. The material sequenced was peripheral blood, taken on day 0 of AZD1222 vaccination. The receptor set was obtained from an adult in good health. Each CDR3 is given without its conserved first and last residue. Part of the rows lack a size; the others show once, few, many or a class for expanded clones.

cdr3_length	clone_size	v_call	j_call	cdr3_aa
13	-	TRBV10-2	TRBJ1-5	ASRGQANSNQPQH
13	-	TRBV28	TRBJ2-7	ASSPLGGQSYEQY
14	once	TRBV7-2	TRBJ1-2	ASSPQGQGAFDGYT
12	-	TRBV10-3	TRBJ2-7	AISERTGADEQY
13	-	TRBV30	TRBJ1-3	AWGGPTSSGNTIY
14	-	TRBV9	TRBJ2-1	ASSGASSLVNNEQF
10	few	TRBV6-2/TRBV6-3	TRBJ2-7	ASSLDAYEQY
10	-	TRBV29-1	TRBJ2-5	SVRGGVETQY
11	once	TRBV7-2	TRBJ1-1	ASSLGRGQRAF
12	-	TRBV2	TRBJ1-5	ASSKQVSNQPQH
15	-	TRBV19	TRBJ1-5	ASSRVRFGVYDQPQH
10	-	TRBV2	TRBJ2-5	ASTGDGETQY
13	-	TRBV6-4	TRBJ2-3	ASSEGAGDKDTQY
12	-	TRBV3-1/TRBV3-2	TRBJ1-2	ASSQAGTGVGYT
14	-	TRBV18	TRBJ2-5	ASSPPKGTDWETQY
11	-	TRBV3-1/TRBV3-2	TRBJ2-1	ASSQDQRAEQF
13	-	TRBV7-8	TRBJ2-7	ASSLERTGPYEQY
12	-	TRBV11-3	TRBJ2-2	ASSPRWNTGELF
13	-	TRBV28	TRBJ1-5	ASSLYGSGNQPQH
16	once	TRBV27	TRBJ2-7	ASGFRRLAGDSSYEQY
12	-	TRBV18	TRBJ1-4	ASSPRGWTEKLF
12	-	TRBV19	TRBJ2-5	ASSPLDSQETQY
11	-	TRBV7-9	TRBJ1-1	ASSLGQDFEAF
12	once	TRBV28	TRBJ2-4	ASSPSIYRNIQY
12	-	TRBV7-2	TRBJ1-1	ASSRGPPNTEAF
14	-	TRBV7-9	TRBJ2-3	ASSLWGGRGTDTQY
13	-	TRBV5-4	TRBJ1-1	ASSPWGGMNTEAF
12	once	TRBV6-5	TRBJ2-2	ASSNDRWTGELF
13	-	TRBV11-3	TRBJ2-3	ASSSLAGVRNTQY
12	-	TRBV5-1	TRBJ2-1	ASSLGDRVGEQF
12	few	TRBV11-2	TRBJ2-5	ASSFRGRRETQY
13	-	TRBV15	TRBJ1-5	ATSRGSIANQPQH
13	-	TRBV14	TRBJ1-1	ASSHFRAGNTEAF